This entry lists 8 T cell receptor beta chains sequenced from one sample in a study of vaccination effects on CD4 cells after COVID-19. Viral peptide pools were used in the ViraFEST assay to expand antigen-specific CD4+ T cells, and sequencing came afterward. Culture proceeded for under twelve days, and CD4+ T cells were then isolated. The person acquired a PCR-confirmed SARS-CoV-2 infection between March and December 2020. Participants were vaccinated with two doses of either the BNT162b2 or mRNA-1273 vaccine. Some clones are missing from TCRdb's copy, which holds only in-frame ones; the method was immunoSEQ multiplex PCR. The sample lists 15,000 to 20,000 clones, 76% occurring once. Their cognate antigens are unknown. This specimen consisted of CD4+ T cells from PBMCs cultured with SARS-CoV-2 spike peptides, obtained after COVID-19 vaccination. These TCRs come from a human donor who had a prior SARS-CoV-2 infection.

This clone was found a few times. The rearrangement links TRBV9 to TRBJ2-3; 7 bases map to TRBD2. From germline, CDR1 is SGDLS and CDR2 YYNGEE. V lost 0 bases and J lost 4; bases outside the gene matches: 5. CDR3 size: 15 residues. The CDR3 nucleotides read TGTGCCAGCAGCGTAGCGGGAGGACGCCCAGATACGCAGTATTTT. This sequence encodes CASSVAGGRPDTQYF.

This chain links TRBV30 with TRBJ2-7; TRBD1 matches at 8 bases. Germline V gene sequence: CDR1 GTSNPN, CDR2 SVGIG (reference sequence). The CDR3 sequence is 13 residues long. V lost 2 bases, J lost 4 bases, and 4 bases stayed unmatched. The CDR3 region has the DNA TGTGCCTGGAGTCAGGGGGCCGTGTACGAGCAGTACTTC. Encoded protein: CAWSQGAVYEQYF. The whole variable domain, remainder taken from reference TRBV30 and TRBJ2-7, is SQTIHQWPATLVQPVGSPLSLECTVEGTSNPNLYWYRQAAGRGLQLLFYSVGIGQISSEVPQNLSASRPQDRQFILSSKKLLLSDSGFYLCAWSQGAVYEQYFGPGTRLTVT.

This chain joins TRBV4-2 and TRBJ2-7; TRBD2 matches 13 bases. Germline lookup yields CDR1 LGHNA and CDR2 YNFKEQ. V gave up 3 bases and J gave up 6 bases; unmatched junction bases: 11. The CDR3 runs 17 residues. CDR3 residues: CASSHPQLAGGPSEQYF. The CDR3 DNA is TGTGCCAGCAGCCACCCACAACTAGCGGGAGGGCCCTCCGAGCAGTACTTC.

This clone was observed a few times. CDR3 in DNA: TGTGCCAGCAGCACGTATGGCGGGAGTGAGTACGAGCAGTACTTC. Its translation is CASSTYGGSEYEQYF. This chain uses TRBV7-3 with TRBJ2-7; 7 bases agree with TRBD2. The CDR3 length is 15 residues. Germline lookup yields CDR1 SGHTA and CDR2 FQGTGA. V dropped 5 bases and J dropped 4; count of bases not matched to a gene: 11.

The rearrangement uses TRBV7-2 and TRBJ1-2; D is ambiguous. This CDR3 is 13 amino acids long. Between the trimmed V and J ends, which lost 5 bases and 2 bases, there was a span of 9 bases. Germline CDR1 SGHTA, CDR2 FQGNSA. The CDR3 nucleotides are TGTGCCAGCAGCCCCCATCAGAACTATGGCTACACCTTC. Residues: CASSPHQNYGYTF.

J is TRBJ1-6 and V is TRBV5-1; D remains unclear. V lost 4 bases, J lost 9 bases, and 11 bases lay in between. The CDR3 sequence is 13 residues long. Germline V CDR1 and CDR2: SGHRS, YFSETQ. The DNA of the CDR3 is TGCGCCAGCAGCCAAAACAGCGGTTCACCCCTCCACTTT. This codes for CASSQNSGSPLHF.

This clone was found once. CDR3 region: CASSPASGTSYEQYF. The DNA for the CDR3 is TGTGCCAGCAGCCCCGCTTCTGGCACTTCCTACGAGCAGTACTTC. The rearrangement links TRBV5-4 to TRBJ2-7; no clear D gene. With 4 bases removed from V and 1 base from J, the gap between germline ends came to 15 bases. This CDR3 contains 15 residues. The germline V gene has CDR1 SGHNT and CDR2 YYREEE (reference sequence).

CDR3 loop: CASSLRTGGDTGELFF. The CDR3 DNA is TGTGCCAGCAGCCTAAGGACAGGGGGCGACACCGGGGAGCTGTTTTTT. The rearrangement joins TRBV11-3 to TRBJ2-2, with TRBD1 identical over 11 bases. The length of the CDR3 is 16 residues. CDR1 and CDR2 from the germline V gene are SGHNT and YENEEA. V shed 5 bases and J 3 bases; nucleotides not matched to a gene: 5.